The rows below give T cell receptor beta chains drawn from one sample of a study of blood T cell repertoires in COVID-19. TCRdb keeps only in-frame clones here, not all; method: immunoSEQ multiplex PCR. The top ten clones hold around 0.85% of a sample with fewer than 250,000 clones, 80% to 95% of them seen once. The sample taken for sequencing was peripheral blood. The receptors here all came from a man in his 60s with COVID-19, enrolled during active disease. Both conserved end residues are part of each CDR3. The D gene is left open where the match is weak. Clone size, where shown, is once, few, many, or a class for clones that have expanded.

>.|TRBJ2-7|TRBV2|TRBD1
TGTGCCAGCAGTGACCCAGGGGGTCTTTTTTACGAGCAGTACTTC
CASSDPGGLFYEQYF
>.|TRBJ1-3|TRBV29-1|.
TGCAGCGTTGAAGAGTTGACAGGCACGAGCTCTGGAAACACCATATATTTT
CSVEELTGTSSGNTIYF
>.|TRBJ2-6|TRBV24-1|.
TGTGCCACCAGTGAGCCTCAGGACTCTGGGGCCAACGTCCTGACTTTC
CATSEPQDSGANVLTF
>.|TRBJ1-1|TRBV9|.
TGTGCCAGCAGCGACGGGGGGAACACTGAAGCTTTCTTT
CASSDGGNTEAFF
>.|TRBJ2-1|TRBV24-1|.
TGTGCCACCAGTGATATATATGAGCAGTTCTTC
CATSDIYEQFF
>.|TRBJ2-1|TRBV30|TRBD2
TGTGCCTGGAGGGGGCCTGGCGGGAGAGGGAACAATGAGCAGTTCTTC
CAWRGPGGRGNNEQFF
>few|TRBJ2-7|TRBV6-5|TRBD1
TGTGCCAGCAGTTCCCACAGGGGCTCTGAGCAGTACTTC
CASSSHRGSEQYF
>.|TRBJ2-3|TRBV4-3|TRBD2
TGCGCCAGCAGCCGACTAAAAAGTAGCGGACTAGCGGCAACAGATACGCAGTATTTT
CASSRLKSSGLAATDTQYF
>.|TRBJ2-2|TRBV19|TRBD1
TGTGCCAGTAGTGCAACAGGGGGAAACACCGGGGAGCTGTTTTTT
CASSATGGNTGELFF
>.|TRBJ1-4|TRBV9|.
TGTGCCAGCAGCCAGGGTGGAACTAATGAAAAACTGTTTTTT
CASSQGGTNEKLFF
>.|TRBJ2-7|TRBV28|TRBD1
TGTGCCAGCAGCCCAGGGACAGGCCTAACCTACGAGCAGTACTTC
CASSPGTGLTYEQYF
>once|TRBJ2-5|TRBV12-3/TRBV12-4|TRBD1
TGTGCCAGCAGTTCGGACAGGAGCAGGACCCAGTACTTC
CASSSDRSRTQYF
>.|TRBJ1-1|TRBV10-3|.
TGTGCCATCAGTGTTGGGGGCAGCCCGAACACTGAAGCTTTCTTT
CAISVGGSPNTEAFF
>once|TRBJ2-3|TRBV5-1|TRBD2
TGCGCCAGCAGCATCGGGACTAGCGGGACAGATACGCAGTATTTT
CASSIGTSGTDTQYF
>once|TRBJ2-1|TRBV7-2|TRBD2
TGTGCCAGCAGCTCGACGGGACTAACCTACAATGAGCAGTTCTTC
CASSSTGLTYNEQFF
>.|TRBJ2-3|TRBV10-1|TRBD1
TGCGCCAGCAGTGACGGACAGGGGGCGCCCACAGATACGCAGTATTTT
CASSDGQGAPTDTQYF
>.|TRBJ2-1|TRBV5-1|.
TGCGCCAGCAGCCTCACCCTAGGTACTGAGCAGTTCTTC
CASSLTLGTEQFF
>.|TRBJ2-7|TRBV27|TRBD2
TGTGCCAGCAGCCATAGACTAGCGGGAGGTACCCCCTACGAGCAGTACTTC
CASSHRLAGGTPYEQYF
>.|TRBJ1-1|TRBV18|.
TGTGCCAGCTCACCACGGATAGGGGACACTGAAGCTTTCTTT
CASSPRIGDTEAFF
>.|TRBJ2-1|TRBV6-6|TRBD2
TGTGCCAGCAGCCCTAGCGGGAGGAATGAGCAGTTCTTC
CASSPSGRNEQFF
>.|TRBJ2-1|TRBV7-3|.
TGTGCCAGCAGCTTAGCGCCTTACAATGAGCAGTTCTTC
CASSLAPYNEQFF
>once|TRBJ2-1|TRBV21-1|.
TGTGCCATTCTAGCGGGAGGTGTATATGAGCAGTTCTTC
CAILAGGVYEQFF
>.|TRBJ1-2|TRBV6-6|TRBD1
TGTGCCAGCAGTTCCGGACAGGGGGCAAAGGGCTACACCTTC
CASSSGQGAKGYTF
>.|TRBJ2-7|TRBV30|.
TGTGCCTGGAGTGTTGGGGGCAGCGCCTACGAGCAGTACTTC
CAWSVGGSAYEQYF
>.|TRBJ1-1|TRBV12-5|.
TGTGCTAGTGCTTCGGGTGGGTGGATCGGCCAGAACACTGAAGCTTTCTTT
CASASGGWIGQNTEAFF
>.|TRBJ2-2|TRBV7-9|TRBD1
TGTGCCAGCAGCTCCAGGACAGGGGGCACCGGGGAGCTGTTTTTT
CASSSRTGGTGELFF
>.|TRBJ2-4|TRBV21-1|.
TGTGCCAGCAGCCCGGGGACTAGCGGGGGGGCGAGCGGCATTCAGTACTTC
CASSPGTSGGASGIQYF
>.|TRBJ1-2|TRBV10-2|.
TGCGCCAGCAGCGACTCCAGGACAGCGAACTATGGCTACACCTTC
CASSDSRTANYGYTF
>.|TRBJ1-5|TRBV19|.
TGTGCCAGTAGTAAAGTGGTAGGGAGGAATCAGCCCCAGCATTTT
CASSKVVGRNQPQHF
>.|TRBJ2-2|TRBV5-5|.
TGTGCCAGCGGGACGATTCGGGGGTCGAACACCGGGGAGCTGTTTTTT
CASGTIRGSNTGELFF
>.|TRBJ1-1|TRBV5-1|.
TGCGCCAGCAGCTTGGACTCAAACACTGAAGCTTTCTTT
CASSLDSNTEAFF
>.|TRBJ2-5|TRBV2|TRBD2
TGTGCCAGCAGTGAGCTAGCGGGGTACCAAGAGACCCAGTACTTC
CASSELAGYQETQYF
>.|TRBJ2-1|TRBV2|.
TGTGCCAGCAGCCCCGGGACTCCTGGGCAGTTCTTC
CASSPGTPGQFF
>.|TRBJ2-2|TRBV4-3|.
TGCGCCAGCAGCCCAAGCCCCGAAATCACCGGGGAGCTGTTTTTT
CASSPSPEITGELFF
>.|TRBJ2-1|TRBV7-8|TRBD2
TGTGCCAGCAGCTTAGGGACTAGCGGGAGTCTGAATGAGCAGTTCTTC
CASSLGTSGSLNEQFF
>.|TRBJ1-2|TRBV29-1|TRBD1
TGCAGCGTTGACGCAGGGACAGGGGGCATCTATGGCTACACCTTC
CSVDAGTGGIYGYTF
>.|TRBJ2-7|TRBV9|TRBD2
TGTGCCAGCAGCGTCTACGGGACTACCTCTGCCGAGCAGTACTTC
CASSVYGTTSAEQYF
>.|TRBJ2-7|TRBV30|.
TGTGCCTGGAGTCCCATGGCGACAGTACCCTACGAGCAGTACTTC
CAWSPMATVPYEQYF
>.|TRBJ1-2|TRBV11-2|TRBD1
TGTGCCAGCAGCTTAGATGTCGACAGGGGGTATGGCTACACCTTC
CASSLDVDRGYGYTF
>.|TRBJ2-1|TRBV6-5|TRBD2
TGTGCCAGCCGCGGGAGGGCCCTGGGGAATGAGCAGTTCTTC
CASRGRALGNEQFF
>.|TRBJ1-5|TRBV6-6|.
TGTGCCAGCAGTTCCATTAGCAATCAGCCCCAGCATTTT
CASSSISNQPQHF